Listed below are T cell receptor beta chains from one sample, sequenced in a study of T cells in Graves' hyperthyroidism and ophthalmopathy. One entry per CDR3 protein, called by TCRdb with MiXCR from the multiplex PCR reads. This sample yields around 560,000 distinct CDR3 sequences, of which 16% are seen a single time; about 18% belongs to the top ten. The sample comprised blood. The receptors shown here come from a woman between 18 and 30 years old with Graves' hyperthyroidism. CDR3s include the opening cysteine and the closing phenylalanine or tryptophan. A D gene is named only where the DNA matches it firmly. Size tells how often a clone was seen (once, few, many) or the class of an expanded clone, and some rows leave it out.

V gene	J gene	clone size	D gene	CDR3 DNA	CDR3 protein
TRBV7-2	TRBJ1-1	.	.	TGTGCCAGCAGCTCCACCCGGACGAACACTGAAGCTTTCTTT	CASSSTRTNTEAFF
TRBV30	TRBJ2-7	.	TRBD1	TGTGCCTGGAACAGGGGCCTCGGCGAGCAGTACTTC	CAWNRGLGEQYF
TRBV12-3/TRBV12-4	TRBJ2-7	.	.	TGTGCCAGCAGTGCCCGGATTAACGAGCAGTACTTC	CASSARINEQYF
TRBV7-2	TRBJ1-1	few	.	TGTGCCAGCAGCTTAGGGGCTCGAGACACTGAAGCTTTCTTT	CASSLGARDTEAFF
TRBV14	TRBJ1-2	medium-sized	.	TGTGCCAGCAGCCAAGATCAGGGCTATGGCTACACCTTC	CASSQDQGYGYTF
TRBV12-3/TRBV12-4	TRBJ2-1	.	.	TGTGCCAGCAGTTCAGCCAGAGCGGCACAGTCCAATGAGCAGTTCTTC	CASSSARAAQSNEQFF
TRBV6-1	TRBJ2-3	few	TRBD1	TGTGCCAGCAGACCCGGGACAGTGTCAGATACGCAGTATTTT	CASRPGTVSDTQYF
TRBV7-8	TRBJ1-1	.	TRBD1	TGTGCCAGCAGCTTAGTGACGGGGGACAGGACAAACACTGAAGCTTTCTTT	CASSLVTGDRTNTEAFF
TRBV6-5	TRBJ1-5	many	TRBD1	TGTGCCAGCAGTTACCCTAGGGACAGGGGAAGCGCTCAGCCCCAGCATTTT	CASSYPRDRGSAQPQHF
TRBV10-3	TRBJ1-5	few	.	TGTGCCATCAGGCCCGACCAGGGCGGCAATCAGCCCCAGCATTTT	CAIRPDQGGNQPQHF
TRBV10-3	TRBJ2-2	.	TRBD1	TGTGCCATCTCCGGGACAGGTGACACCGGGGAGCTGTTTTTT	CAISGTGDTGELFF
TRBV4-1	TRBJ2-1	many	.	TGCGCCAGCAGCCAAAAAATTACCGGCAATGAGCAGTTCTTC	CASSQKITGNEQFF
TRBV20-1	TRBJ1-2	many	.	TGCAGTGCTGAACAGATGGTCCTCTATGGCTACACCTTC	CSAEQMVLYGYTF
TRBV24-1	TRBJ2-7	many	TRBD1	TGTGCCACCAGTGGCCCGACAGGGACCTACGAGCAGTACTTC	CATSGPTGTYEQYF
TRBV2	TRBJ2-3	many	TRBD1	TGTGCCAGCAGGGCAACAGGGGGCGCAGATACGCAGTATTTT	CASRATGGADTQYF
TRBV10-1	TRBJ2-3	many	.	TGCGCCAGCAGTGGCTCGAGGGGGGCGCGGTTGGATACGCAGTATTTT	CASSGSRGARLDTQYF
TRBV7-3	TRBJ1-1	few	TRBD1	TGTGCCAGCAGCGCCCACAGGGGGCCGAACACTGAAGCTTTCTTT	CASSAHRGPNTEAFF
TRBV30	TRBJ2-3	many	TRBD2	TGTGCCTGGAATATCGCGGGAGAAGATACGCAGTATTTT	CAWNIAGEDTQYF
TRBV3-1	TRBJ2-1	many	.	TGTGCCAGCAGCCAAGATTGGGTTGTCTATGAGCAGTTCTTC	CASSQDWVVYEQFF
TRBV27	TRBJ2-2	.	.	TGTGCCAGCAACCCACAGGGACCCACCGGGGAGCTGTTTTTT	CASNPQGPTGELFF
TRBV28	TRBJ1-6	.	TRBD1	TGTGCCAGCAGTCCGACAGGGAATAATTCACCCCTCCACTTT	CASSPTGNNSPLHF
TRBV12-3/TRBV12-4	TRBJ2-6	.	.	TGTGCCAGCAGCCACAAATGGGCAGCCTCTGGGGCCAACGTCCTGACTTTC	CASSHKWAASGANVLTF
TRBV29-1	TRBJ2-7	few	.	TGCAGCGTTGAAACACAGTACGAGCAGTACTTC	CSVETQYEQYF
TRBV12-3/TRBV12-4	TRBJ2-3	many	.	TGTGCCAGCAGAGGTCCAGGGGGGAGAGGTGCAGATACGCAGTATTTT	CASRGPGGRGADTQYF
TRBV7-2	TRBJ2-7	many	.	TGTGCCAGCAGCTTAGAGGTTGCCTACGAGCAGTACTTC	CASSLEVAYEQYF
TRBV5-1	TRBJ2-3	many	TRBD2	TGCGCCAGCAGCATTAGCGGGGCTCAGAGCACAGATACGCAGTATTTT	CASSISGAQSTDTQYF
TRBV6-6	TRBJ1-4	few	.	TGTGCCAGCAGCTACTCTTCCTGGGGTGAAAAACTGTTTTTT	CASSYSSWGEKLFF
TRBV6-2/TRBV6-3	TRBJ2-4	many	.	TGTGCCAGCAGGACACAGGGTCGGAGAAACATTCAGTACTTC	CASRTQGRRNIQYF
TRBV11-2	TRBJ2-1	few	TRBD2	TGTGCCAGTAAGCGGGAGTTCGTAAATGAGCAGTTCTTC	CASKREFVNEQFF
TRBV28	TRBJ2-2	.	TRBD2	TGTGCCAGCAGTTTGGGAGGGGTTTCCGGGGAGCTGTTTTTT	CASSLGGVSGELFF
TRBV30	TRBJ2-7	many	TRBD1	TGTGCCTGGAGCGTTAACAGGGGCGAGCAGTACTTC	CAWSVNRGEQYF
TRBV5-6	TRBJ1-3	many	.	TGTGCCAGCAGTTTGGGGGTCTCTGGAAACACCATATATTTT	CASSLGVSGNTIYF
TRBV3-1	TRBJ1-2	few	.	TGTGCCAGCAGCCCTCCACAGGGCCCCCGGGGCGGCTACACCTTC	CASSPPQGPRGGYTF
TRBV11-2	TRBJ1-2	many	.	TGTGCCAGCAGCATGGGAGCCCCCAGAGGCTATGGCTACACCTTC	CASSMGAPRGYGYTF
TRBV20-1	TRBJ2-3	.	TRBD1	TGCAGTGCTAGAGACACCGACAGGGGCTGGGCAGATACGCAGTATTTT	CSARDTDRGWADTQYF
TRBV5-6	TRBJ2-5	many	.	TGTGCCAGCGGCGCCCCAGGGAGTCGACAAGAGACCCAGTACTTC	CASGAPGSRQETQYF
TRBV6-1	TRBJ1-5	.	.	TGTGCCAGCAGTGACTACTCGACAGGTGGCCGGCAGCCCCAGCATTTT	CASSDYSTGGRQPQHF
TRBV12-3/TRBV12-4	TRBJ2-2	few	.	TGTGCCAGCAGTTTCCCGGGCACCGGGGAGCTGTTTTTT	CASSFPGTGELFF
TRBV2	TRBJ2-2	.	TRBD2	TGTGCCAGCAGTGAAGCGTTTAGCGGGGGGACGAACACCGGGGAGCTGTTTTTT	CASSEAFSGGTNTGELFF
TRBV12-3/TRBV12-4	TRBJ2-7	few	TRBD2	TGTGCCAGCAGCCGACGGCGTACCGGGACTAGCGGTGACTACGAGCAGTACTTC	CASSRRRTGTSGDYEQYF
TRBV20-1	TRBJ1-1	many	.	TGCAGTGCTAGAGATGGGGGACACGTGAACACTGAAGCTTTCTTT	CSARDGGHVNTEAFF
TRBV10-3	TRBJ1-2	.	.	TGTGCCATCACTCCCGGGACACCTCAGGGCTACACCTTC	CAITPGTPQGYTF